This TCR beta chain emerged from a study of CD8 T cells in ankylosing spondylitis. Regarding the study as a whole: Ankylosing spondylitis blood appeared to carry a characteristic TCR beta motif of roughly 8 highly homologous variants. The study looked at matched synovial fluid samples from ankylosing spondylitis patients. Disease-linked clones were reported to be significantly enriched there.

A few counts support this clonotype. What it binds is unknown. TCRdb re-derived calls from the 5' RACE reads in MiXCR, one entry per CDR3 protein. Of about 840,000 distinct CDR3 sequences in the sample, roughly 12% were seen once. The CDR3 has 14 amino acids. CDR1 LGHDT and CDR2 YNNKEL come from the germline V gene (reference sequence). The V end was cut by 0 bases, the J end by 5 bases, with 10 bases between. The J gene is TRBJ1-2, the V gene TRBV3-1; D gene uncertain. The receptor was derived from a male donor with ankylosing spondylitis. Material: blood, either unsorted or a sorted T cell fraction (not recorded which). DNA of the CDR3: TGTGCCAGCAGCCAAGATACAAGAGAGTATGGCTACACCTTC. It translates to CASSQDTREYGYTF.